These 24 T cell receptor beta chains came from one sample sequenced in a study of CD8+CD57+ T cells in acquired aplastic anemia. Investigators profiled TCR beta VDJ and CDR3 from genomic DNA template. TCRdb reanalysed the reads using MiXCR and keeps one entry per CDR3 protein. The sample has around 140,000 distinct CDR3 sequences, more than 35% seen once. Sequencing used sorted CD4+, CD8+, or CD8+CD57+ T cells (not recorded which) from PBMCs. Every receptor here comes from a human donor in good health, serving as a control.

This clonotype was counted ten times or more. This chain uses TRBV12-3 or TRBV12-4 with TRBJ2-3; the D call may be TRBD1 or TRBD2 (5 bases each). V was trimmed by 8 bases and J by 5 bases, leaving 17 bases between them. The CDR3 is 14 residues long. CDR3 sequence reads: CASSIGTLEDTQYF. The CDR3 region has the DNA TGTGCCAGCTCTATAGGGACCTTGGAAGATACGCAGTATTTT.

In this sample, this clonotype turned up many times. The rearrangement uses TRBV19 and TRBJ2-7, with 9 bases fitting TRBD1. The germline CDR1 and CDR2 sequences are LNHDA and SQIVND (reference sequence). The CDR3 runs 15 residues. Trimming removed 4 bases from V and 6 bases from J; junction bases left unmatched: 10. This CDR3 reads CASSKQGASTLEQYF. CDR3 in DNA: TGTGCCAGTAGTAAACAGGGGGCGTCAACTCTCGAGCAGTACTTC.

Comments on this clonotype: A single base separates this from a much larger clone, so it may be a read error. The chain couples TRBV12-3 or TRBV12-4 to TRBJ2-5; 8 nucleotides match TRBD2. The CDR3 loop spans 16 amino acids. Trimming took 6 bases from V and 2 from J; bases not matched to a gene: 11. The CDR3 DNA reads TGTGCCAGCAGCCGAAAGTACGGGAGGGATCAAGAGACCCAGTACTTC. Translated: CASSRKYGRDQETQYF.

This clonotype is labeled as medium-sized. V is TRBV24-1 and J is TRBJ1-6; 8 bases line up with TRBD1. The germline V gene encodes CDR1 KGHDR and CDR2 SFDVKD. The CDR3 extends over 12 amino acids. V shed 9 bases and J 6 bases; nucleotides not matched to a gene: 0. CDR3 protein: CATGQGNSPLHF. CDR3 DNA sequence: TGTGCCACCGGACAGGGTAATTCACCCCTCCACTTT.

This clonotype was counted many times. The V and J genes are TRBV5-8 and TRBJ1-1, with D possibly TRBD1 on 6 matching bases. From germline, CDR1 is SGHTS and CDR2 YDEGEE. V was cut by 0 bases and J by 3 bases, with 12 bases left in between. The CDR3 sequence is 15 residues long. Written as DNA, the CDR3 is TGTGCCAGCAGCTTGGTTGGGGGCGCGGACACTGAAGCTTTCTTT. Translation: CASSLVGGADTEAFF.

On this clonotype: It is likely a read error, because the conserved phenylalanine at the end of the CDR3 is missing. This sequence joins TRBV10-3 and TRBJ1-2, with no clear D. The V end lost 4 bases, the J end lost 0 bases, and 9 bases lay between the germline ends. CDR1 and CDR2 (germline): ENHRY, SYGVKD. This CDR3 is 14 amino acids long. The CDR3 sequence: CAISGLITNYGYTV. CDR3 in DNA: TGTGCCATCAGTGGACTCATAACTAACTATGGCTACACCGTC.

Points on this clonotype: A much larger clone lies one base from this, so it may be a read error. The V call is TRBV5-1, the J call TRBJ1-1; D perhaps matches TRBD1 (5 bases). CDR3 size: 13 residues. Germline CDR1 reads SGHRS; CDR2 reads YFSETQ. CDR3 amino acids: CASSSRDSSLASF. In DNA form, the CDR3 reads TGCGCCAGCAGCTCCCGGGACTCCTCATTAGCTTCCTTT.

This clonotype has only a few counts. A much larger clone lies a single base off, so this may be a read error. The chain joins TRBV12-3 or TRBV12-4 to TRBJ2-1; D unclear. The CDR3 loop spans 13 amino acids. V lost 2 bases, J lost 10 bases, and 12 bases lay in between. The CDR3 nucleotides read TGTGCCAGCAGTTTAAAGGACGTAGCCGAGCAGTTCTTC. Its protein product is CASSLKDVAEQFF.

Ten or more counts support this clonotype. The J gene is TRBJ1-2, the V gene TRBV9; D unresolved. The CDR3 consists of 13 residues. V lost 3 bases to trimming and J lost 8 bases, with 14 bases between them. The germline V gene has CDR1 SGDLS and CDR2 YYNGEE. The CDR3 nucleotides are TGTGCCAGCAGCGCCGAGTGGGGTGGAGGCTACACCTTC. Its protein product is CASSAEWGGGYTF.

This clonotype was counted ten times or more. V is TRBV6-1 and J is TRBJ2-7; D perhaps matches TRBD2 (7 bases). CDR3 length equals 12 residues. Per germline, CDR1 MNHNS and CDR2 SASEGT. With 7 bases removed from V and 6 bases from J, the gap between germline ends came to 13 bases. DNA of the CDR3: TGTGCCAGCACCGAGGGAGGGGGCGAGCAGTACTTC. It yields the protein CASTEGGGEQYF.

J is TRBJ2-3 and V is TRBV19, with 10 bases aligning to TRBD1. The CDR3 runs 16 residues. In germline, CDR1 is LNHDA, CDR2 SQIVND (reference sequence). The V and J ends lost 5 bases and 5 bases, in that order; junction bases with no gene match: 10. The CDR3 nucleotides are TGTGCCAGTAGTCTTAGTGACAGGGGGCTCGAAGATACGCAGTATTTT. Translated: CASSLSDRGLEDTQYF. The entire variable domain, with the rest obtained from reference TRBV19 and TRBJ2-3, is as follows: DGGITQSPKYLFRKEGQNVTLSCEQNLNHDAMYWYRQDPGQGLRLIYYSQIVNDFQKGDIAEGYSVSREKKESFPLTVTSAQKNPTAFYLCASSLSDRGLEDTQYFGPGTRLTVL.

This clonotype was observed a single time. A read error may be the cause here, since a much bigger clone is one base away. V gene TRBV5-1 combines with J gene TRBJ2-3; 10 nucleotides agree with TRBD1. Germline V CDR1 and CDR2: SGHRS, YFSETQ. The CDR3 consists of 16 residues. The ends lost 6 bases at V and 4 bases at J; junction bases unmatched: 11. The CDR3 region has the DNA TGCGCCAGCACCACTAACTCCGGGACAGGGGCAGATACGCAGTATTTT. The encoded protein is CASTTNSGTGADTQYF.

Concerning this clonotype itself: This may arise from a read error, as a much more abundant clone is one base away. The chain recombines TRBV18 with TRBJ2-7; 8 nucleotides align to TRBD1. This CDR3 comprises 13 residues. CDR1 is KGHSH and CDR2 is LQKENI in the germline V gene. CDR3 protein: CASTPETGAEQYF. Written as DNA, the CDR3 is TGTGCCAGCACACCTGAGACAGGGGCAGAGCAGTACTTC.

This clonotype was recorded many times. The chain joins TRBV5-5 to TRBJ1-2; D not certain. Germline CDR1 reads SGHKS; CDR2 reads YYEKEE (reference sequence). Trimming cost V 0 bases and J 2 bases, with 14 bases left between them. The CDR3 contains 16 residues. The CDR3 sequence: CASSLAPAARNYGYTF. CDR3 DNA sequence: TGTGCCAGCAGCTTGGCCCCGGCAGCCCGGAACTATGGCTACACCTTC.

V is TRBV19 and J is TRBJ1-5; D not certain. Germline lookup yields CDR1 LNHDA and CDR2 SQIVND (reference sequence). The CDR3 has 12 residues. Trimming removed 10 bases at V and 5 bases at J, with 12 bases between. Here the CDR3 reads CATNHQDQPQHF. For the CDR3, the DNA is TGTGCCACCAATCACCAGGATCAGCCCCAGCATTTT.

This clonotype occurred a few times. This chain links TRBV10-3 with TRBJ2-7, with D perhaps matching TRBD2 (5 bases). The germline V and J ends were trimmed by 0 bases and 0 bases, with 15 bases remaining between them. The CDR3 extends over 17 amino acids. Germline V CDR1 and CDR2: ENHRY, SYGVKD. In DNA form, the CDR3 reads TGTGCCATCAGTGAGTCGCGGGCGCCTACGAGCTCCTACGAGCAGTACTTC. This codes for CAISESRAPTSSYEQYF.

The CDR3 is CASRQSYGYTF. The CDR3 nucleotides read TGCGCCAGCCGACAGAGCTATGGCTACACCTTC. This rearrangement joins TRBV5-1 to TRBJ1-2, with D possibly TRBD1 on 5 matching bases. Germline V gives CDR1 SGHRS, CDR2 YFSETQ. CDR3 length: 11 residues. The V and J ends lost 7 bases and 4 bases respectively, with 8 bases between them.

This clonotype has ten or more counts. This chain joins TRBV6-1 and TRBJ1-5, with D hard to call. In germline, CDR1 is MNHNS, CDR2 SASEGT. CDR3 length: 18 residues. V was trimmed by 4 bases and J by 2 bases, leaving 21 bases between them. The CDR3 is CASSGLGQAFSRNQPQHF. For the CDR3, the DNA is TGTGCCAGCAGTGGCCTGGGCCAGGCCTTTTCCCGCAATCAGCCCCAGCATTTT.

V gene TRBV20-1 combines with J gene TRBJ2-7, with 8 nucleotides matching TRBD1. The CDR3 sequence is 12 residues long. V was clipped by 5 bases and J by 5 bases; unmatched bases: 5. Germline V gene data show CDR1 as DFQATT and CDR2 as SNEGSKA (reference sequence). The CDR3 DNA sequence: TGCAGTGCTCACTACAGGGGGGACGAGCAGTACTTC. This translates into CSAHYRGDEQYF.

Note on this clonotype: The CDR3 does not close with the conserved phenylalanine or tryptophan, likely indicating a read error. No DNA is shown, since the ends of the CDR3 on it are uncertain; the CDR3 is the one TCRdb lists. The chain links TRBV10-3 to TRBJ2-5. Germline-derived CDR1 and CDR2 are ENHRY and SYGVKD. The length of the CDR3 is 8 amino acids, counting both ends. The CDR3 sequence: CASRAYAT.

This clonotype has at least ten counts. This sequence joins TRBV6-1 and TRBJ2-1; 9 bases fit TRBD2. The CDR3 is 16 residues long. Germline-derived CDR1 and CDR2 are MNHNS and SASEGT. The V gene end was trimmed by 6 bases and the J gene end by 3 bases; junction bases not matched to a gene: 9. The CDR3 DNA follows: TGTGCCAGCAGCACAATAGCGGGAGCGGTCTACAATGAGCAGTTCTTC. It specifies CASSTIAGAVYNEQFF.

The CDR3: CASSPRQGTLSGNTIYF. DNA for the CDR3: TGTGCCAGCAGTCCCCGACAGGGGACCCTCTCTGGAAACACCATATATTTT. V is TRBV15 and J is TRBJ1-3, with 8 bases matching TRBD1. Germline lookup yields CDR1 LNHNV and CDR2 YYDKDF (reference sequence). V lost 10 bases and J lost 0; bases outside the gene matches: 14. The CDR3 spans 17 residues.

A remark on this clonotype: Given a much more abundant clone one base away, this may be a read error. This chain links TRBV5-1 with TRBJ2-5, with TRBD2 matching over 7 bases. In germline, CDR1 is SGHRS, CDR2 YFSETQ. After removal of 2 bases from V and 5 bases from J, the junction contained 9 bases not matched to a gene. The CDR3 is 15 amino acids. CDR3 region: CASSLAGNPDETQYF. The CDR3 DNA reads TGCGCCAGCAGCTTAGCGGGAAACCCCGACGAGACCCAGTACTTC.

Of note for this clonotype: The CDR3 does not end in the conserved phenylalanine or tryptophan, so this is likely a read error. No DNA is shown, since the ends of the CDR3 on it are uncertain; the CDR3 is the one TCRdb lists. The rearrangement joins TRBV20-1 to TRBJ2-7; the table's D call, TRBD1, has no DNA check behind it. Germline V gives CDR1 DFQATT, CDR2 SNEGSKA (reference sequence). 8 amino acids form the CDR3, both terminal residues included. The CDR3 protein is CSAKVLSG.